Following are 18 T cell receptor beta chains from one sample sequenced in a study of T cell repertoires in aging, cancer and after chemotherapy. A mixed TRB-A/B primer pool amplified rearranged TRB by multiplex touch-down PCR. TCRdb itself ran the multiplex PCR reads through MiXCR, one entry per CDR3 protein. The data show 850 to 1,000 distinct CDR3 sequences, 25% to 30% seen once. Amplification of TCR beta used genomic DNA extracted from peripheral blood. Sample: blood. The receptors come from a human donor with a solid tumor.

This clonotype was found a few times. This chain joins TRBV4-2 and TRBJ2-1; possible D gene TRBD2, 6 bases. The CDR3 has 18 amino acids. Deletions cut 1 base from V and 1 base from J, with 17 bases between. Germline CDR1 reads LGHNA; CDR2 reads YNFKEQ. This CDR3 reads CASSQVIIRGISYNEQFF. CDR3 nucleotide sequence: TGTGCCAGCAGCCAAGTTATAATTCGCGGGATTTCCTACAATGAGCAGTTCTTC.

About this clonotype: A single base separates this from a much larger clone, so it may be a read error. In DNA form, the CDR3 reads TGTGCCAGCAGTGCGCATCAGGGTCAGAACACTAAAGCTTTCTTT. Protein: CASSAHQGQNTKAFF. J is TRBJ1-1 and V is TRBV6-5; D perhaps matches TRBD1 (5 bases). The CDR3 sequence is 15 residues long. Germline lookup yields CDR1 MNHEY and CDR2 SVGAGI.

This clonotype was recorded once. The V call is TRBV20-1, the J call TRBJ2-4, with 8 bases fitting TRBD1. Germline CDR1 is DFQATT and CDR2 is SNEGSKA (reference sequence). This CDR3 is 12 amino acids long. After removal of 4 bases from V and 9 bases from J, the junction contained 5 bases not matched to a gene. This CDR3 reads CSAIRTGSIQYF. CDR3 DNA sequence: TGCAGTGCTATAAGGACAGGGAGCATTCAGTACTTC.

This clonotype ranks as medium-sized. The gene calls are TRBV19 and TRBJ2-7; 7 bases map to TRBD1. This CDR3 is built from 15 residues. V shed 9 bases, J shed 2 bases, and the junction held 13 bases outside the gene matches. Germline CDR1 is LNHDA and CDR2 is SQIVND (reference sequence). The CDR3 is CASADSWDSPYEQYF. CDR3 sequence (DNA): TGTGCCAGCGCCGATTCTTGGGACAGTCCCTACGAGCAGTACTTC.

This clonotype is large. The chain employs TRBV7-6 and TRBJ2-5; D unresolved. With 5 bases removed from V and 2 bases from J, the gap between germline ends came to 15 bases. Per germline, CDR1 SGHVS and CDR2 FNYEAQ. The CDR3 sequence is 15 residues long. CDR3 in amino acids: CASSPVLSVQETQYF. The CDR3 DNA is TGTGCCAGCAGCCCTGTTCTGAGCGTACAAGAGACCCAGTACTTC.

This clonotype is medium-sized in the sample. This chain links TRBV18 with TRBJ2-1; no firm D call. The CDR3 contains 15 residues. Germline-derived CDR1 and CDR2 are KGHSH and LQKENI. Deletions cut 3 bases from V and 5 bases from J, with 14 bases between. CDR3: CASSPPRTDHNEQFF. The CDR3 DNA reads as TGTGCCAGCTCACCGCCCAGGACGGACCACAATGAGCAGTTCTTC.

In regard to this clonotype: Since a much larger clone is just one base distant, this may be a read error. The V call is TRBV10-3, the J call TRBJ2-7; TRBD1 might be the D (6 bases). Trimming left V 2 bases short and J 1 base short, with 15 bases between. Germline CDR1 ENHRY, CDR2 SYGVKD. The CDR3 sequence is 16 residues long. In DNA, the CDR3 is TGTGCCATCAGTGAGCCAGGGCGGACAGCGTCCTACGAGCAGTACTTC. This sequence encodes CAISEPGRTASYEQYF.

This chain connects TRBV30 to TRBJ1-2; TRBD1 agrees at 10 bases. The CDR3 has 16 residues. Germline values: CDR1 GTSNPN, CDR2 SVGIG (reference sequence). V lost 1 base, J lost 2 bases, and 7 bases stayed unmatched. CDR3 loop: CAWSGQGARGNYGYTF. The CDR3, as DNA: TGTGCCTGGAGTGGACAGGGGGCGAGAGGGAACTATGGCTACACCTTC. Full variable domain (remainder filled in from reference TRBV30 and TRBJ1-2): SQTIHQWPATLVQPVGSPLSLECTVEGTSNPNLYWYRQAAGRGLQLLFYSVGIGQISSEVPQNLSASRPQDRQFILSSKKLLLSDSGFYLCAWSGQGARGNYGYTFGSGTRLTVV.

The rearrangement links TRBV12-3 or TRBV12-4 to TRBJ1-5; D possibly corresponds to TRBD1 (6 bases). V lost 2 bases, J lost 4 bases, and 12 bases lay in between. The CDR3 is made up of 15 amino acids. The CDR3 coding sequence is TGTGCCAGCAGTTTAAAGGGGGTGGGAAATCAGCCCCAGCATTTT. Translating gives CASSLKGVGNQPQHF.

The rearrangement joins TRBV20-1 to TRBJ2-1, with 14 bases that match TRBD2. CDR1 and CDR2 (germline): DFQATT, SNEGSKA (reference sequence). The CDR3 has 18 amino acids. V was pared by 4 bases and J by 0 bases, with 8 bases of the junction left unmatched. CDR3 sequence reads: CSATGTSGSTASYNEQFF. CDR3 DNA sequence: TGCAGTGCTACCGGGACTAGCGGGAGTACGGCCTCCTACAATGAGCAGTTCTTC.

This clonotype was picked up a small number of times. This chain links TRBV19 with TRBJ2-1; 8 positions match TRBD2. J lost 0 bases, V lost 3 bases, and 7 bases had no gene match. CDR1 and CDR2 from the germline V gene are LNHDA and SQIVND (reference sequence). This CDR3 has 17 amino acids. CDR3 bases: TGTGCCAGTAGTATCTTCTCGGGGGGGAGCTCCTACAATGAGCAGTTCTTC. Its protein product is CASSIFSGGSSYNEQFF. The whole variable domain, remainder taken from reference TRBV19 and TRBJ2-1, is DGGITQSPKYLFRKEGQNVTLSCEQNLNHDAMYWYRQDPGQGLRLIYYSQIVNDFQKGDIAEGYSVSREKKESFPLTVTSAQKNPTAFYLCASSIFSGGSSYNEQFFGPGTRLTVL.

This clonotype is large within its sample. The rearrangement joins TRBV12-3 or TRBV12-4 to TRBJ2-3; no reliable D call. The CDR3 is 11 residues long. The V and J ends lost 5 bases and 5 bases respectively, with 5 bases between them. The CDR3 coding sequence is TGTGCCAGCAGTACCCAAGATACGCAGTATTTT. This sequence encodes CASSTQDTQYF.

The chain employs TRBV7-9 and TRBJ2-3; D may be TRBD2 (7 bases). Trimming pared 4 bases from V and 2 bases from J, leaving 13 bases between. CDR1 SEHNR and CDR2 FQNEAQ come from the germline V gene (reference sequence). The CDR3 loop spans 15 amino acids. The CDR3 loop is CASSSGGGATDTQYF. The DNA for the CDR3 is TGTGCCAGCAGCTCTGGGGGGGGGGCCACAGATACGCAGTATTTT.

J is TRBJ1-4 and V is TRBV18, with D hard to call. Germline CDR1 and CDR2: KGHSH and LQKENI. This CDR3 comprises 16 residues. V lost 3 bases and J 2 bases, leaving 13 bases between the germline ends. The CDR3 loop is CASSPQIPGTNEKLFF. CDR3 coding DNA: TGTGCCAGCTCACCCCAAATTCCGGGCACTAATGAAAAACTGTTTTTT.

This clonotype ranks as medium-sized (0.01 to 0.1%). The chain couples TRBV6-2 or TRBV6-3 to TRBJ2-7, with TRBD1 matching over 9 bases. The V and J ends lost 6 bases and 0 bases, in that order; junction bases with no gene match: 6. Germline V gene sequence: CDR1 MNHEY, CDR2 SVGEGT. The CDR3 loop spans 15 amino acids. CDR3 sequence (DNA): TGTGCCAGCAGGGATGGGACAGGGAGCTCCTACGAGCAGTACTTC. Its protein product is CASRDGTGSSYEQYF.

By share of the sample, this clonotype is large. The chain uses TRBV6-6 and TRBJ2-7, with 7 bases lining up with TRBD2. Germline CDR1 and CDR2: MNHNY and SVGAGI (reference sequence). The CDR3 sequence is 16 residues long. V lost 0 bases and J lost 5; bases outside the gene matches: 10. DNA for the CDR3: TGTGCCAGCAGTTACTCCATGGGCGGGAGTAAGAACGAGCAGTACTTC. Encoded protein: CASSYSMGGSKNEQYF.

This clonotype is labeled as medium-sized. This chain joins TRBV19 and TRBJ2-5; possible D gene TRBD1, 5 bases. Germline CDR1 and CDR2: LNHDA and SQIVND (reference sequence). This CDR3 spans 13 amino acids. V lost 1 base and J 5 bases, leaving 8 bases between the germline ends. The CDR3 nucleotides are TGTGCCAGTAGTATAGGGGGCCGGGAGACCCAGTACTTC. Its translation is CASSIGGRETQYF. Variable domain in full (rest from reference TRBV19 and TRBJ2-5): DGGITQSPKYLFRKEGQNVTLSCEQNLNHDAMYWYRQDPGQGLRLIYYSQIVNDFQKGDIAEGYSVSREKKESFPLTVTSAQKNPTAFYLCASSIGGRETQYFGPGTRLLVL.

The chain combines TRBV7-2 with TRBJ1-5; 7 bases agree with TRBD1. Germline V lookup: CDR1 SGHTA, CDR2 FQGNSA. The CDR3 totals 15 residues. J lost 5 bases, V lost 5 bases, and 9 bases had no gene match. The CDR3 region is CASSRQGQMDQPQHF. In DNA form, the CDR3 reads TGTGCCAGCAGCCGACAGGGACAAATGGATCAGCCCCAGCATTTT.